This section outlines one T cell receptor beta chain sequence together with its context. Its cognate antigen is unknown. This CDR3 region has 16 residues. J lost 0 bases, V lost 7 bases, and 10 bases had no gene match. Per germline, CDR1 LNHDA and CDR2 SQIVND (reference sequence). This entry belongs to a study of identifying expanded T cells in peripheral blood. Study-wide results and limits: Technical replicates showed roughly 1.2 changed clones; approximately 2 weeks approximately 15; four weeks 19. Across healthy donors, higher total template counts meant significantly greater roughly 2-week count variance.

Produced via immunoSEQ multiplex PCR; TCRdb's table is partial and in-frame only. This table has over 100,000 clones, approximately 90% appearing once. The chain employs TRBV19 and TRBJ1-2, with 8 bases aligning to TRBD1. This receptor was taken from a person between 18 and 69 years old in good health. The source material was blood. CDR3 coding DNA: TGTGCCAGTACTCGGACAGGGAACCTAGCTAACTATGGCTACACCTTC. It codes for CASTRTGNLANYGYTF. The full variable domain, its missing parts supplied by reference TRBV19 and TRBJ1-2, is DGGITQSPKYLFRKEGQNVTLSCEQNLNHDAMYWYRQDPGQGLRLIYYSQIVNDFQKGDIAEGYSVSREKKESFPLTVTSAQKNPTAFYLCASTRTGNLANYGYTFGSGTRLTVV.